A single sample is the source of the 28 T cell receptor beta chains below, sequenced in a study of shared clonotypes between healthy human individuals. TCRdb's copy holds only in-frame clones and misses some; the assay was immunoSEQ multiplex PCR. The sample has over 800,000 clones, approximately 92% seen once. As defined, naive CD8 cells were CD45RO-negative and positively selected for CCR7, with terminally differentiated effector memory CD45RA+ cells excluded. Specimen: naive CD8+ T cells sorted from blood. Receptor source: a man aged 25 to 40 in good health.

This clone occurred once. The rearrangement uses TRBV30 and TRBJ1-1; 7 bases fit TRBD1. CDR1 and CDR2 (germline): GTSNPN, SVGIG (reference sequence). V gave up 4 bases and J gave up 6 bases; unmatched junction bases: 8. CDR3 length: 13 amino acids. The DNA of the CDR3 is TGTGCCTGGAATGACAGGGTGGAGGCTGAAGCTTTCTTT. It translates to CAWNDRVEAEAFF.

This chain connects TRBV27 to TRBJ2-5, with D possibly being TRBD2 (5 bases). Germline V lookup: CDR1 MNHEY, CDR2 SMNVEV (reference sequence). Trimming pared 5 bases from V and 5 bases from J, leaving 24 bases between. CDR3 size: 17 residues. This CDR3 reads CASSNSPNVEGPETQYF. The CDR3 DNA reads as TGTGCCAGCAGTAATTCCCCCAACGTTGAGGGTCCGGAGACCCAGTACTTC.

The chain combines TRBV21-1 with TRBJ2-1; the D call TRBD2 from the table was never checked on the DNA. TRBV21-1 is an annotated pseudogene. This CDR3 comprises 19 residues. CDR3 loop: CASSKERYLRPISYNEQFF. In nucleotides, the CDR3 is TGTGCCAGCAGCAAAGAAAGGTATTTGAGGCCGATCTCCTACAATGAGCAGTTCTTC.

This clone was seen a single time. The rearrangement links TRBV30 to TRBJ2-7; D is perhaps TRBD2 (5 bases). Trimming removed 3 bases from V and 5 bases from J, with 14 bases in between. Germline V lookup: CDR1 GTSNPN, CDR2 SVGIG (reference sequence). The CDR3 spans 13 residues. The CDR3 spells CAWRATGSDEQYF. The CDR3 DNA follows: TGTGCCTGGAGAGCGACGGGGAGCGACGAGCAGTACTTC.

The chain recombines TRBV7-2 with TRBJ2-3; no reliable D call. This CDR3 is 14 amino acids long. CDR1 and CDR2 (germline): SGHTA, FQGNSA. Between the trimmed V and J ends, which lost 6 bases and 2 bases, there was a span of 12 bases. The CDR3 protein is CASSKLGPTDTQYF. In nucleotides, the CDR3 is TGTGCCAGCAGTAAGCTTGGTCCCACAGATACGCAGTATTTT.

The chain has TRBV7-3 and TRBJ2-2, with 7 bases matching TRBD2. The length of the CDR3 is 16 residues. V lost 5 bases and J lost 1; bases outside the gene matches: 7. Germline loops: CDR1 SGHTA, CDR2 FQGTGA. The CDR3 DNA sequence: TGTGCCAGCAGCCACCCGAGCGGGGTGAACACCGGGGAGCTGTTTTTT. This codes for CASSHPSGVNTGELFF.

CDR3 region: CASALDRTYEQYF. The CDR3 DNA is TGTGCCAGCGCGCTGGACAGGACCTACGAGCAGTACTTC. The V and J genes are TRBV7-6 and TRBJ2-7; 7 positions agree with TRBD1. This CDR3 contains 13 residues. The trim removed 8 bases at V and 2 bases at J, leaving 6 bases unmatched. Germline V gene data show CDR1 as SGHVS and CDR2 as FNYEAQ.

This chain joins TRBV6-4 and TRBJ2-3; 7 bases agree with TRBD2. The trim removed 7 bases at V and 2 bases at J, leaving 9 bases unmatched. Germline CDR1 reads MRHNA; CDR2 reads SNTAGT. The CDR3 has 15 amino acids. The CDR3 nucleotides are TGTGCCAGCAATCAAGCGGGGAGGGCCACAGATACGCAGTATTTT. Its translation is CASNQAGRATDTQYF.

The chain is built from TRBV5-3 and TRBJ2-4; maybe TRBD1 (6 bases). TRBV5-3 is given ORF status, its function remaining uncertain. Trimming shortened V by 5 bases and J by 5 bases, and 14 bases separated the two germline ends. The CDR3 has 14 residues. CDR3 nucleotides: TGTGCCAGAAGACCCCAACAGGGTGAAAACATTCAGTACTTC. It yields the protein CARRPQQGENIQYF.

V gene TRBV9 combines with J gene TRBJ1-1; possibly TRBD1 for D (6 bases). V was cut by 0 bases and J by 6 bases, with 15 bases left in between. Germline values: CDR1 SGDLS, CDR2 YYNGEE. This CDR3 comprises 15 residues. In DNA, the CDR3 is TGTGCCAGCAGCGTAGCGGACAGCCTGGGCGCTGAAGCTTTCTTT. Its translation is CASSVADSLGAEAFF. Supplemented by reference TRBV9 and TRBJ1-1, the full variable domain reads DSGVTQTPKHLITATGQRVTLRCSPRSGDLSVYWYQQSLDQGLQFLIQYYNGEERAKGNILERFSAQQFPDLHSELNLSSLELGDSALYFCASSVADSLGAEAFFGQGTRLTVV.

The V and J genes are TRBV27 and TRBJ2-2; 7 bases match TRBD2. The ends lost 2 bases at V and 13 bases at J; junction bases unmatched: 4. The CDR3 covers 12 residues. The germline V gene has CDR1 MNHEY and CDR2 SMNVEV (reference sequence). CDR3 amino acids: CASSLEGRVLFF. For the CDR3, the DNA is TGTGCCAGCAGTTTAGAGGGGAGGGTGCTGTTTTTT.

The CDR3, as DNA: TGTGCCAGCAGCCCCCCTGATAGGAATTATGGCTACACCTTC. This codes for CASSPPDRNYGYTF. The rearrangement joins TRBV7-9 to TRBJ1-2; no clear D. Germline V CDR1 and CDR2: SEHNR, FQNEAQ (reference sequence). Trimming left V 5 bases short and J 5 bases short, with 15 bases between. CDR3 size: 14 residues.

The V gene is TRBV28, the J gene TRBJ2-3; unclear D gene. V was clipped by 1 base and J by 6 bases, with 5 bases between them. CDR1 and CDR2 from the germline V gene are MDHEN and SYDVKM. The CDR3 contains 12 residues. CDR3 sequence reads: CASSLFSDTQYF. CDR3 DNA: TGTGCCAGCAGTTTATTTTCCGATACGCAGTATTTT. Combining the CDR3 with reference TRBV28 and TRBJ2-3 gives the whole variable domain DVKVTQSSRYLVKRTGEKVFLECVQDMDHENMFWYRQDPGLGLRLIYFSYDVKMKEKGDIPEGYSVSREKKERFSLILESASTNQTSMYLCASSLFSDTQYFGPGTRLTVL.

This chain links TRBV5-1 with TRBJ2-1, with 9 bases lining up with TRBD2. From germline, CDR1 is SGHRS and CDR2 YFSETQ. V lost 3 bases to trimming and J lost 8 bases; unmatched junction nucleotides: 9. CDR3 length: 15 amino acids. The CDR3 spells CASSSGTSLSDEQFF. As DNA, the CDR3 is TGCGCCAGCAGCTCCGGGACTAGCTTATCCGATGAGCAGTTCTTC.

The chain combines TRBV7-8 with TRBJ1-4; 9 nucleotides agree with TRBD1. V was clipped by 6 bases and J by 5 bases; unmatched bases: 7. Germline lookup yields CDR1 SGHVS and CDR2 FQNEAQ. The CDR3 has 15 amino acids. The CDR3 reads CASSSSGTGNEKLFF. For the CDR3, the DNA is TGTGCCAGCAGTTCCTCCGGGACAGGGAATGAAAAACTGTTTTTT.

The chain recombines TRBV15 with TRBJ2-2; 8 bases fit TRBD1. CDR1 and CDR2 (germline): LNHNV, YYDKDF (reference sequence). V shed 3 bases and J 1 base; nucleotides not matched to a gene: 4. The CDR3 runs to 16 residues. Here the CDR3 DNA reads TGTGCCACCAGCAGCGTAACAGGGGGGAACACCGGGGAGCTGTTTTTT. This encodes CATSSVTGGNTGELFF.

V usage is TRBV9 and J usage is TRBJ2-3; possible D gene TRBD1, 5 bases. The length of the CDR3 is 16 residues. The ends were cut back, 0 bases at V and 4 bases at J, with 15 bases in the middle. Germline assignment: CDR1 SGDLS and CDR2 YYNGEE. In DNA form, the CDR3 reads TGTGCCAGCAGCGTAGAACCAGGGTTTCGTTCAGATACGCAGTATTTT. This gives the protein CASSVEPGFRSDTQYF. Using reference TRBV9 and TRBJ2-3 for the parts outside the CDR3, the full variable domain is DSGVTQTPKHLITATGQRVTLRCSPRSGDLSVYWYQQSLDQGLQFLIQYYNGEERAKGNILERFSAQQFPDLHSELNLSSLELGDSALYFCASSVEPGFRSDTQYFGPGTRLTVL.

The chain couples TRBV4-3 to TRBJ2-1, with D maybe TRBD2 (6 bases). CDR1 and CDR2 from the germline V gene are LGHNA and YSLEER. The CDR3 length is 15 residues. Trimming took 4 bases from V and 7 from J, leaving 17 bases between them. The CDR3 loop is CASSLDTGRENEQFF. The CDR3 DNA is TGCGCCAGCAGCCTCGACACCGGGCGGGAAAATGAGCAGTTCTTC.

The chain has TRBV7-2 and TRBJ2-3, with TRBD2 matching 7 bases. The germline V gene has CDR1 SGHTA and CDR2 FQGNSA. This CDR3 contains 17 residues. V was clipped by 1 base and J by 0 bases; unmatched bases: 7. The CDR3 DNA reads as TGTGCCAGCAGCTTAGTCGGGACTACGACTAGCACAGATACGCAGTATTTT. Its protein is CASSLVGTTTSTDTQYF.

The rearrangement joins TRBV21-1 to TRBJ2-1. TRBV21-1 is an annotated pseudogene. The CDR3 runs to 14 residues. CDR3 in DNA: TGTGCCAGCAGCATTTTGGGTCCCTACAATGAGCAGTTCTTC. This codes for CASSILGPYNEQFF.

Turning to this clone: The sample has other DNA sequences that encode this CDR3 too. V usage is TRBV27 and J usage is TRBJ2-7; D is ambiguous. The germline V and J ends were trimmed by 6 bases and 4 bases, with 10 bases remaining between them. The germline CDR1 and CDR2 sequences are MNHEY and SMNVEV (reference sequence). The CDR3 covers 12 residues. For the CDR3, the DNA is TGTGCCAGCAGCTCCTTCGGGTACGAGCAGTACTTC. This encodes CASSSFGYEQYF.

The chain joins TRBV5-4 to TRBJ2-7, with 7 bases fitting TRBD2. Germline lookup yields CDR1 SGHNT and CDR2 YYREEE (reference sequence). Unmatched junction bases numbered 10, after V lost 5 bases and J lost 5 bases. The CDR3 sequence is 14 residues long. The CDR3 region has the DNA TGTGCCAGCAGTCCGGGGGGTGGTACGGACGAGCAGTACTTC. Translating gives CASSPGGGTDEQYF.

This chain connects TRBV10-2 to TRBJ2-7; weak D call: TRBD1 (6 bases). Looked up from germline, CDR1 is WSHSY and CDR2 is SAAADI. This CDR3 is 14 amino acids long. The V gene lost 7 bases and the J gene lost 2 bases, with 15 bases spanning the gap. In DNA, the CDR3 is TGCGCCAGCAAGGCCGGGACACAACCCTACGAGCAGTACTTC. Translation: CASKAGTQPYEQYF.

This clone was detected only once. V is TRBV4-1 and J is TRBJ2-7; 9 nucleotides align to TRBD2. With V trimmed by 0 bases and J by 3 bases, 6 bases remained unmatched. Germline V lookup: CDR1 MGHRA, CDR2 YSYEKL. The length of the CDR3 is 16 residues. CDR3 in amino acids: CASSQESASGIYEQYF. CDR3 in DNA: TGCGCCAGCAGCCAAGAATCGGCTAGCGGGATCTACGAGCAGTACTTC.

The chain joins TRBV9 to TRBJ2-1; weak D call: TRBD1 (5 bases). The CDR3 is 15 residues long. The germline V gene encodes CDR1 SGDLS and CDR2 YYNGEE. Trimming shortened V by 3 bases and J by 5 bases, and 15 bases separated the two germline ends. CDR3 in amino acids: CASSGGPRRDNEQFF. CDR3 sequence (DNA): TGTGCCAGCAGCGGGGGCCCTAGAAGGGACAATGAGCAGTTCTTC.

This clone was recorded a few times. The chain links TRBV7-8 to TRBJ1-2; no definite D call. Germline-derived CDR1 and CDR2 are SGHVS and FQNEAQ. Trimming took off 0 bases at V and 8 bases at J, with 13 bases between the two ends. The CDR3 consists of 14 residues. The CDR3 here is CASSLASAVGGYTF. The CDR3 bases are TGTGCCAGCAGCTTAGCATCGGCTGTGGGAGGCTACACCTTC.

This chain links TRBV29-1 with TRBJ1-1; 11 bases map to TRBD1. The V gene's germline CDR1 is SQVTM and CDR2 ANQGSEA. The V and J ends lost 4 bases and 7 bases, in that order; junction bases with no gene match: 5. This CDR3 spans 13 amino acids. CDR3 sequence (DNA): TGCAGCGTTGTGTTGGGACAGGGGGATGAAGCTTTCTTT. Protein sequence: CSVVLGQGDEAFF.

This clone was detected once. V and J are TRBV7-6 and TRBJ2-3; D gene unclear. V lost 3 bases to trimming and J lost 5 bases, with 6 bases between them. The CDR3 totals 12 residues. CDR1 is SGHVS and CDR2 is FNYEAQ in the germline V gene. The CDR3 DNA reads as TGTGCCAGCAGCTTCGCGGAAGATACGCAGTATTTT. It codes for CASSFAEDTQYF.